The 10 T cell receptor beta chains in this list originate from one sample, sequenced in a study of blood T cell repertoires in COVID-19. TCRdb's table, derived via immunoSEQ multiplex PCR, lists solely in-frame clones and lacks some. The sample comprises approximately 250,000 clones, 85% to 95% of which are singletons, and about 3% rests with the top ten. The sequenced sample was PBMCs or T cells enriched from blood (not recorded which). These receptors came from a man aged 35 to 55 who had been exposed to COVID-19.

The V gene is TRBV30, the J gene TRBJ1-2; maybe TRBD1 (5 bases). The CDR3 loop spans 13 amino acids. Germline CDR1 GTSNPN, CDR2 SVGIG (reference sequence). The V gene lost 3 bases and the J gene lost 8 bases, with 16 bases spanning the gap. CDR3 in amino acids: CAWRSQAGEGYTF. The DNA of the CDR3 is TGTGCCTGGAGATCACAGGCGGGAGAGGGCTACACCTTC. The full variable domain, completed using reference TRBV30 and TRBJ1-2, is SQTIHQWPATLVQPVGSPLSLECTVEGTSNPNLYWYRQAAGRGLQLLFYSVGIGQISSEVPQNLSASRPQDRQFILSSKKLLLSDSGFYLCAWRSQAGEGYTFGSGTRLTVV.

The rearrangement joins TRBV30 to TRBJ1-1; 8 bases align to TRBD1. Germline CDR1 and CDR2: GTSNPN and SVGIG (reference sequence). There are 11 residues in the CDR3. Germline trimming cut 6 bases from V and 7 bases from J; bases unmatched to any gene: 4. The CDR3 sequence: CACRTGLEAFF. The CDR3 DNA sequence: TGTGCCTGCAGGACAGGGCTTGAAGCTTTCTTT. Based on the CDR3 plus reference TRBV30 and TRBJ1-1, the full variable domain is SQTIHQWPATLVQPVGSPLSLECTVEGTSNPNLYWYRQAAGRGLQLLFYSVGIGQISSEVPQNLSASRPQDRQFILSSKKLLLSDSGFYLCACRTGLEAFFGQGTRLTVV.

This clone has more than one count but fewer than ten. The chain has TRBV5-1 and TRBJ1-1, with 9 bases identical to TRBD1. Trimming removed 4 bases from V and 3 bases from J; junction bases left unmatched: 4. The CDR3 extends over 14 amino acids. Germline CDR1 SGHRS, CDR2 YFSETQ. The CDR3, as DNA: TGCGCCAGCAGCCTACAGGGGGCGGACACTGAAGCTTTCTTT. It codes for CASSLQGADTEAFF.

This clone appeared a single time. The chain is built from TRBV9 and TRBJ1-3; no firm D call. The CDR3 sequence is 12 residues long. Germline V CDR1 and CDR2: SGDLS, YYNGEE. V lost 3 bases and J lost 6, with 7 bases in between. The CDR3 is CASSAVENTIYF. CDR3 DNA: TGTGCCAGCAGCGCAGTCGAAAACACCATATATTTT.

The V call is TRBV28, the J call TRBJ1-2; no clear D gene. The germline V and J ends were trimmed by 8 bases and 6 bases, with 10 bases remaining between them. The V gene's germline CDR1 is MDHEN and CDR2 SYDVKM. CDR3 length equals 11 residues. The CDR3 reads CASRSLDGYTF. The CDR3 nucleotides read TGTGCCAGCCGGAGTCTCGATGGCTACACCTTC.

This clone was observed a few times. This chain joins TRBV19 and TRBJ2-3; possible D gene TRBD1, 5 bases. The CDR3 has 14 amino acids. The germline gives CDR1 LNHDA, CDR2 SQIVND (reference sequence). Trimming cost V 9 bases and J 4 bases, with 17 bases left between them. CDR3 region: CASQGLAGPDTQYF. The CDR3 region has the DNA TGTGCCAGCCAGGGTTTAGCAGGCCCAGATACGCAGTATTTT.

This clone has just a few counts. The rearrangement uses TRBV6-5 and TRBJ2-1; D possibly corresponds to TRBD1 (5 bases). Between the trimmed V and J ends, which lost 6 bases and 4 bases, there was a span of 16 bases. Looked up from germline, CDR1 is MNHEY and CDR2 is SVGAGI. The CDR3 runs 15 residues. The CDR3 region is CASRPTGPGYNEQFF. The CDR3 region has the DNA TGTGCCAGCAGGCCAACAGGCCCTGGATACAATGAGCAGTTCTTC.

This clone was seen more than once but under ten times. This chain uses TRBV7-9 with TRBJ2-7, with D possibly matching TRBD2 (6 bases). The CDR3 length is 13 residues. Per the germline V gene, CDR1 is SEHNR and CDR2 is FQNEAQ (reference sequence). V was clipped by 0 bases and J by 4 bases, with 7 bases between them. The CDR3 DNA reads as TGTGCCAGCAGCTTAGCGACTAGTTACGAGCAGTACTTC. It yields the protein CASSLATSYEQYF.

The chain recombines TRBV7-9 with TRBJ2-3, with D perhaps TRBD2 (6 bases). The germline gives CDR1 SEHNR, CDR2 FQNEAQ (reference sequence). This CDR3 comprises 15 residues. Trimming left V 8 bases short and J 6 bases short, with 21 bases between. The CDR3 loop is CASRLGLTGVDTQYF. The CDR3 DNA reads as TGTGCCAGCCGGTTGGGATTGACGGGGGTGGATACGCAGTATTTT.

The chain has TRBV9 and TRBJ2-3; D might be TRBD2 (6 bases). Trimming removed 4 bases at V and 0 bases at J, with 24 bases between. CDR3 length: 19 amino acids. Germline CDR1 is SGDLS and CDR2 is YYNGEE. CDR3 DNA: TGTGCCAGCAGCCCGCGCTCGGAGGGACTCCGACTCAGCACAGATACGCAGTATTTT. Translation gives CASSPRSEGLRLSTDTQYF.